This T cell receptor beta chain was sequenced for a study of cytomegalovirus exposure and HLA in healthy donors. Primers: 60 Vbeta forward and 13 Jbeta reverse. TCRdb's copy holds only in-frame clones and misses some; the assay was immunoSEQ multiplex PCR. This table holds over 95,000 clones, approximately 69% found once. Study-level findings and limits: Per a later analysis, approximately 16,000 TCR beta sequences showed association with HLA alleles at 0.05 false discovery rate. Sequence variants that were highly shared formed a cluster that was likely a sequencing artifact.

Germline V gene data show CDR1 as LNHDA and CDR2 as SQIVND (reference sequence). This CDR3 is built from 15 residues. V was clipped by 5 bases and J by 7 bases, with 20 bases between them. This clone appeared a single time. Its antigen is not known. This TCR came from a woman in her thirties or forties in good health and CMV-seropositive. J is TRBJ1-2 and V is TRBV19; D might be TRBD1 (6 bases). Sequenced: PBMCs. For the CDR3, the DNA is TGTGCCAGTAGTCCCCCGGGGGGCATGGTCCGTGGCTACACCTTC. This sequence encodes CASSPPGGMVRGYTF.